This TCR beta chain was observed in a study of blood T cell repertoires in COVID-19. Study as a whole: Acute and convalescent COVID-19 specimens originated in the United States, Italy and Spain. Sources were T cells, B-cell-depleted T cells, or PBMCs; the material itself was cDNA or gDNA.

Donors were grouped by their self-reported clinical history. Resolution of symptoms, clearance, or two negative PCRs was present in recovered Cohort 3 donors. V dropped 3 bases and J dropped 5; count of bases not matched to a gene: 4. The germline V gene encodes CDR1 MGHRA and CDR2 YSYEKL. There are 16 residues in the CDR3. TCRdb's table, derived via immunoSEQ multiplex PCR, lists solely in-frame clones and lacks some. The data contain under 300,000 clones, 85% to 95% of them singletons. The specimen was PBMCs or T cells enriched from blood (not recorded which). The source of this sequence is a woman aged 18-30 years who had recovered from COVID-19. The rearrangement uses TRBV4-1 and TRBJ2-1; TRBD2 aligns across 13 bases. CDR3 residues: CASSQRTSGRDNEQFF. CDR3 sequence (DNA): TGCGCCAGCAGCCAGCGGACTAGCGGGAGAGACAATGAGCAGTTCTTC.